This T cell receptor beta chain appears in the sequencing data of a study of cytomegalovirus exposure and HLA in healthy donors. Primers: 60 Vbeta forward and 13 Jbeta reverse. Sequencing was performed with immunoSEQ multiplex PCR; in TCRdb, only in-frame clones are kept and a portion is missing. The sample holds roughly 100,000 clones, 75% to 90% seen once. This receptor was taken from a man between 40 and 49 years old in good health and CMV-seronegative. The sample was PBMCs.

The CDR3 here is CASSPGQGGNEQFF. CDR3 DNA: TGTGCCAGCAGCCCTGGACAGGGAGGGAATGAGCAGTTCTTC. The chain has TRBV5-4 and TRBJ2-1, with TRBD1 as a possible D gene (8 bases). Per germline, CDR1 SGHNT and CDR2 YYREEE (reference sequence). With 4 bases removed from V and 7 bases from J, the gap between germline ends came to 15 bases. The CDR3 is 14 amino acids.